This T cell receptor (beta chain) was retrieved from a study of shared clonotypes between healthy human individuals. Study-wide context: Sampling drew on donors who were a couple of women and a few men aged 18 to 49. Points from the study as a whole: How much donors shared clonotypes was expected to be affected by sequencing depth.

The CDR3 is made up of 17 amino acids. The genomic DNA of each subset was split evenly across several immunoSEQ plates. The method was immunoSEQ multiplex PCR; TCRdb's version includes in-frame clones alone and lacks a portion of them. In the table there are a few million clones, 85% to 95% of which are singletons. As regards this clone: As yet, its antigen is unknown.

This TCR derives from a man aged 18 to 35 in good health. Some clones in this sample may be carry-over from other donors' samples. The chain joins TRBV21-1 to TRBJ2-7; the D call in the table, TRBD1, was not verified against the DNA. TRBV21-1 has pseudogene status. Specimen: naive CD4+ T cells from PBMCs. The subset was: CD45RA+ positively selected. The chain's CDR3 is CASSKAGETGVAYEQYF. The DNA for the CDR3 is TGTGCCAGCAGCAAAGCCGGTGAGACAGGGGTGGCCTACGAGCAGTACTTC.